This T cell receptor (beta chain) was retrieved from a study of blood T cell repertoires in COVID-19. Trimming shortened V by 5 bases and J by 7 bases, and 20 bases separated the two germline ends. This CDR3 has 15 residues. The germline V gene encodes CDR1 SGHVS and CDR2 FNYEAQ. Measured with immunoSEQ multiplex PCR; TCRdb has only the in-frame clones, and not every one. This table holds around 89,000 clones, 72% found once. There are a few counts of this clone. The sequence was obtained from a woman over 75 with acute or convalescent COVID-19. The material sequenced was peripheral blood. The chain uses TRBV7-6 and TRBJ1-2; D possibly corresponds to TRBD1 (5 bases). The CDR3 loop is CASSPALGGRAGYTF. DNA of the CDR3: TGTGCCAGCAGCCCAGCCTTGGGGGGACGTGCTGGCTACACCTTC.